Listed below are T cell receptor beta chains from one sample, sequenced in a study of cytomegalovirus exposure and HLA in healthy donors. Sequencing used immunoSEQ multiplex PCR; TCRdb keeps in-frame clones, though not all of them. This table holds roughly 66,000 clones, roughly 79% found once. Sequenced sample: PBMCs. The receptors were gathered from a man between 45 and 60 years old in good health and CMV-seronegative. The CDR3 runs from the conserved cysteine through the conserved F or W. D genes are given only for firm matches. Size is omitted from some rows. Given values are once, few, many or a class for expanded clones.

d_gene | abundance | j_gene | v_gene | CDR3nt | CDR3aa
TRBD1 | NA | TRBJ1-3 | TRBV11-2 | TGTGCCAGCAGCTCTGACAGGGTTGGAAACACCATATATTTT | CASSSDRVGNTIYF
NA | NA | TRBJ2-5 | TRBV19 | TGTGCCAGTAGTATCTCAAGACTCGGGACCCAGTACTTC | CASSISRLGTQYF
NA | once | TRBJ2-5 | TRBV18 | TGTGCCAGCTCTCAGGGACTTGGAGAGACCCAGTACTTC | CASSQGLGETQYF
TRBD1 | NA | TRBJ1-1 | TRBV11-3 | TGTGCCAGCAGCCCCATCGCTGGGGGACAGGGGGCGAACACTGAAGCTTTCTTT | CASSPIAGGQGANTEAFF
NA | few | TRBJ2-1 | TRBV18 | TGTGCCAGCTCACCAACAGGGGAGCAGTTCTTC | CASSPTGEQFF
NA | NA | TRBJ1-5 | TRBV6-1 | TGTGCCAGCAGTGAAGGTGGGGGCAGGGGCAATCAGCCCCAGCATTTT | CASSEGGGRGNQPQHF
TRBD1 | once | TRBJ2-1 | TRBV7-2 | TGTGCCAGCAGCCCGGACAGGTTCCATGAGCAGTTCTTC | CASSPDRFHEQFF
NA | NA | TRBJ2-1 | TRBV27 | TGTGCCAGCAGTACACAGGGTAGCAATGAGCAGTTCTTC | CASSTQGSNEQFF
NA | few | TRBJ1-1 | TRBV28 | TGTGCCTGTAAGGACACCCAGGGAGGAGAAGCTTTCTTT | CACKDTQGGEAFF
TRBD1 | NA | TRBJ2-5 | TRBV5-1 | TGCGCCAGCAGTTCCGGGACAGGTAACCGAGGAGAGACCCAGTACTTC | CASSSGTGNRGETQYF
TRBD2 | NA | TRBJ2-7 | TRBV13 | TGTGCCAGCAGCGCCCAGCTAGCGGGGGCCTCCTACGAGCAGTACTTC | CASSAQLAGASYEQYF
NA | NA | TRBJ2-5 | TRBV7-9 | TGTGCCAGCAGCCCAAGACAGATCACCTATCCCGAGACCCAGTACTTC | CASSPRQITYPETQYF
NA | NA | TRBJ1-2 | TRBV25-1 | TGTGCCAGCAGTGCCGGGCTTCGACCCACCGAGGGCAATGGCTACACCTTC | CASSAGLRPTEGNGYTF
NA | few | TRBJ2-7 | TRBV27 | TGTGCCAGCAGTCCATATTTATCAGGGGACGAGCAGTACTTC | CASSPYLSGDEQYF
NA | once | TRBJ1-2 | TRBV28 | TGTGCCAGCAGGTTAAAGGGGATTTCCTATGGCTACACCTTC | CASRLKGISYGYTF
TRBD2 | NA | TRBJ2-1 | TRBV19 | TGTGCCAGTAGTATAGGCCTAGCGGATCTGCAGTTCTTC | CASSIGLADLQFF
NA | NA | TRBJ1-5 | TRBV30 | TGTGCCTGGAGTGTGTATAATCAGCCCCAGCATTTT | CAWSVYNQPQHF
TRBD1 | NA | TRBJ2-5 | TRBV27 | TGTGCCAGCAGTTTATGGCAGGGGGCAGGAGTGGAGACCCAGTACTTC | CASSLWQGAGVETQYF
TRBD2 | NA | TRBJ2-5 | TRBV7-9 | TGTGCCAGCAGCTTAGCTAGCGGGAGGGCCCTGGGGGAGACCCAGTACTTC | CASSLASGRALGETQYF
TRBD1 | NA | TRBJ1-3 | TRBV10-3 | TGTGCCATCAGTGCAGGACAGGGTGCTGGAAACACCATATATTTT | CAISAGQGAGNTIYF
NA | NA | TRBJ1-1 | TRBV27 | TGTGCCAGCAGTTTTCGGTATTCGAACACTGAAGCTTTCTTT | CASSFRYSNTEAFF
NA | NA | TRBJ2-7 | TRBV9 | TGTGCCAGCAGCGTAGGAATGGGGGCTGTATACGAGCAGTACTTC | CASSVGMGAVYEQYF
NA | few | TRBJ1-4 | TRBV7-9 | TGTGCCAGCAGCATGTCGGGAGTAACTAATGAAAAACTGTTTTTT | CASSMSGVTNEKLFF
TRBD1 | NA | TRBJ1-3 | TRBV19 | TGTGCCAGTAGCGACCCGAGACAGGGGTACGACTCTGGAAACACCATATATTTT | CASSDPRQGYDSGNTIYF
TRBD2 | NA | TRBJ2-3 | TRBV5-1 | TGCGCCAGCAGCTTAACTAGCGAGGCAGATACGCAGTATTTT | CASSLTSEADTQYF
NA | NA | TRBJ1-1 | TRBV29-1 | TGCAGCGTGATGTCCCAGGTGTGGAATGAGGGAGCTTTCTTT | CSVMSQVWNEGAFF
TRBD2 | NA | TRBJ2-3 | TRBV5-6 | TGTGCCAGCAGCCGGAAAGGGACTAGCGGGAGTAGCACAGATACGCAGTATTTT | CASSRKGTSGSSTDTQYF
TRBD1 | NA | TRBJ1-2 | TRBV7-9 | TGTGCCAGCAGCAGAGGACAGGGCACATATGGCTACACCTTC | CASSRGQGTYGYTF
NA | NA | TRBJ1-1 | TRBV18 | TGTGCCAGCTCACCTAAACAGAACACTGAAGCTTTCTTT | CASSPKQNTEAFF
NA | NA | TRBJ2-7 | TRBV11-2 | TGTGCCAGCAGCTTAGGTATAAACGAGCAGTACTTC | CASSLGINEQYF
TRBD1 | NA | TRBJ1-5 | TRBV19 | TGTGCCAGTGGAGCAAACAGGGGCAAGAATCAGCCCCAGCATTTT | CASGANRGKNQPQHF